The 29 T cell receptor beta chains below all came from one sample that was sequenced in a study of blood T cell repertoires in COVID-19. The repertoire was sequenced with immunoSEQ multiplex PCR; TCRdb's copy has only in-frame clones and lacks some. Found here are hundreds of thousands of clones, around 87% of them singletons; the top ten hold under 6.5%. Sequenced input: peripheral blood. These receptor sequences come from a woman aged 45-65 years with COVID-19, enrolled during active disease.

CDR3 in amino acids: CATTPGPDYSYEQYF. The CDR3 nucleotides are TGCGCCACCACTCCCGGGCCCGACTATAGCTACGAGCAGTACTTC. The chain is built from TRBV5-1 and TRBJ2-7; a weak D match, TRBD2 (5 bases). Trimming stripped 9 bases from V and 3 bases from J, with 22 bases between. The CDR3 spans 15 residues. In germline, CDR1 is SGHRS, CDR2 YFSETQ.

The rearrangement joins TRBV6-6 to TRBJ1-1; D perhaps matches TRBD1 (5 bases). Per germline, CDR1 MNHNY and CDR2 SVGAGI (reference sequence). The CDR3 totals 14 residues. Trimming stripped 0 bases from V and 8 bases from J, with 13 bases between. The CDR3 protein is CASSYSIHQGEAFF. DNA of the CDR3: TGTGCCAGCAGTTACTCGATACACCAGGGAGAAGCTTTCTTT.

The chain links TRBV6-1 to TRBJ2-2; maybe TRBD1 (5 bases). Trimming stripped 3 bases from V and 7 bases from J, with 12 bases between. Germline CDR1 is MNHNS and CDR2 is SASEGT. The CDR3 has 14 amino acids. The CDR3 DNA reads TGTGCCAGCAGTGAGGTTCAGGGCGTCGGGGAGCTGTTTTTT. It specifies CASSEVQGVGELFF.

CDR3 residues: CASSFVGAGNTIYF. CDR3 coding DNA: TGTGCCAGCAGCTTCGTAGGGGCTGGAAACACCATATATTTT. The genes are TRBV7-2 and TRBJ1-3; TRBD1 might be the D (5 bases). The V and J ends lost 3 bases and 2 bases respectively, with 8 bases between them. The CDR3 extends over 14 amino acids. Germline CDR1 SGHTA, CDR2 FQGNSA.

The V and J genes are TRBV5-5 and TRBJ2-1; D is unresolved. The germline V gene has CDR1 SGHKS and CDR2 YYEKEE (reference sequence). This CDR3 contains 17 residues. V was shortened by 4 bases and J by 3 bases, with 20 bases between the two germline ends. The CDR3, as DNA: TGTGCCAGCAGCCCCCGGCCCACACAGATGAGCTACAATGAGCAGTTCTTC. Translation: CASSPRPTQMSYNEQFF.

This chain's CDR3 is CASSSQASNTEAFF. CDR3 DNA: TGTGCCAGCAGTAGTCAAGCATCGAACACTGAAGCTTTCTTT. The chain couples TRBV25-1 to TRBJ1-1; D uncertain. There are 14 residues in the CDR3. V was pared by 5 bases and J by 1 base, with 11 bases between. The germline V gene has CDR1 MGHDK and CDR2 SYGVNS.

V and J are TRBV5-5 and TRBJ2-7, with a weak D call TRBD1 (6 bases). V was cut by 4 bases and J by 0 bases, with 17 bases left in between. CDR3 size: 16 residues. The germline gives CDR1 SGHKS, CDR2 YYEKEE (reference sequence). CDR3 DNA sequence: TGTGCCAGCAGCCGTATCTTGCAGGGGAGCTCCTACGAGCAGTACTTC. The encoded protein is CASSRILQGSSYEQYF.

The chain combines TRBV5-1 with TRBJ2-4, with 13 positions matching TRBD2. V shed 4 bases, J shed 2 bases, and the junction held 6 bases outside the gene matches. The CDR3 contains 17 residues. The germline V gene encodes CDR1 SGHRS and CDR2 YFSETQ. The CDR3 DNA follows: TGCGCCAGCAGCCAGTCACTAGCGGGAGGGACCAAAAACATTCAGTACTTC. As protein: CASSQSLAGGTKNIQYF.

This rearrangement joins TRBV19 to TRBJ1-6; D perhaps matches TRBD1 (6 bases). The CDR3 spans 15 residues. CDR1 is LNHDA and CDR2 is SQIVND in the germline V gene (reference sequence). V was trimmed by 5 bases and J by 9 bases, leaving 17 bases between them. In nucleotides, the CDR3 is TGTGCCAGTAGTCCCACCCAGGGGCTCTCTTCACCCCTCCACTTT. Translated, it gives CASSPTQGLSSPLHF.

The chain carries TRBV14 and TRBJ1-1; D gene uncertain. V lost 6 bases, J lost 11 bases, and 16 bases lay in between. Looked up from germline, CDR1 is SGHDN and CDR2 is FVKESK. The CDR3 extends over 12 amino acids. CDR3: CASSPMSRAAFF. CDR3 nucleotide sequence: TGTGCCAGCAGTCCTATGTCCCGTGCGGCTTTCTTT.

The chain uses TRBV7-2 and TRBJ1-5; TRBD1 aligns across 7 bases. Germline loops: CDR1 SGHTA, CDR2 FQGNSA. This CDR3 contains 14 residues. Trimming took 5 bases from V and 0 from J; bases not matched to a gene: 1. The CDR3 nucleotides are TGTGCCAGCAGCAGGGACAGTAGCAATCAGCCCCAGCATTTT. Its translation is CASSRDSSNQPQHF.

CDR3 sequence reads: CASSYSQGNEQFF. CDR3 nucleotides: TGTGCCAGCAGTTACTCGCAGGGAAACGAGCAGTTCTTC. V is TRBV6-6 and J is TRBJ2-1, with D possibly matching TRBD1 (5 bases). The CDR3 is made up of 13 amino acids. The V gene lost 0 bases and the J gene lost 10 bases, with 10 bases spanning the gap. Germline CDR1 reads MNHNY; CDR2 reads SVGAGI (reference sequence).

J is TRBJ2-1 and V is TRBV21-1; the D call TRBD2 from the table was never checked on the DNA. TRBV21-1 is a pseudogene locus. This CDR3 has 18 amino acids. The DNA for the CDR3 is TGTGCCAGCAGCAACCGGGACTTTAGGCAGAGCTCCTACAATGAGCAGTTCTTC. Amino acid sequence: CASSNRDFRQSSYNEQFF.

This chain links TRBV7-9 with TRBJ1-6, with a weak D call TRBD1 (6 bases). The CDR3 length is 16 residues. The V gene's germline CDR1 is SEHNR and CDR2 FQNEAQ (reference sequence). V was trimmed by 3 bases and J by 7 bases, leaving 16 bases between them. The CDR3 here is CASSLNGGGRNSPLHF. The CDR3 DNA follows: TGTGCCAGCAGCTTGAACGGCGGGGGCCGCAATTCACCCCTCCACTTT.

The J gene is TRBJ1-1, the V gene TRBV11-2; perhaps TRBD1 as D (6 bases). Germline V gene data show CDR1 as SGHAT and CDR2 as FQNNGV. This CDR3 has 14 amino acids. Trimming took 5 bases from V and 6 from J, leaving 16 bases between them. CDR3 residues: CASSARTDLAEAFF. The CDR3, as DNA: TGTGCCAGCAGCGCCCGGACAGACTTGGCTGAAGCTTTCTTT.

The chain employs TRBV5-1 and TRBJ2-7; D remains unclear. Trimming pared 1 base from V and 0 bases from J, leaving 11 bases between. Germline assignment: CDR1 SGHRS and CDR2 YFSETQ. This CDR3 is 15 amino acids long. The CDR3 DNA is TGCGCCAGCAGCTTGTCGGCCCCTAGCTCCTACGAGCAGTACTTC. Protein: CASSLSAPSSYEQYF.

The rearrangement joins TRBV7-6 to TRBJ2-3; 8 bases map to TRBD2. CDR3 length: 15 residues. Trimming took 4 bases from V and 0 from J; bases not matched to a gene: 3. The germline V gene encodes CDR1 SGHVS and CDR2 FNYEAQ. CDR3 in amino acids: CASSWSGSSTDTQYF. DNA for the CDR3: TGTGCCAGCAGCTGGAGCGGGAGCAGCACAGATACGCAGTATTTT.

The J gene is TRBJ2-3, the V gene TRBV6-5, with TRBD2 identical over 7 bases. The germline V gene has CDR1 MNHEY and CDR2 SVGAGI. Trimming took 9 bases from V and 0 from J; bases not matched to a gene: 6. CDR3 length: 14 residues. Written as DNA, the CDR3 is TGTGCCAGTGAAAGCGGGGAAAGCACAGATACGCAGTATTTT. Its protein is CASESGESTDTQYF.

This chain links TRBV30 with TRBJ2-3; the D gene is possibly TRBD2 (5 bases). V gave up 2 bases and J gave up 2 bases, with 8 bases separating them. This CDR3 has 13 amino acids. Germline V gene lookup returns CDR1 GTSNPN and CDR2 SVGIG (reference sequence). DNA for the CDR3: TGTGCCTGGAGTACTAGGAACACAGATACGCAGTATTTT. Protein sequence: CAWSTRNTDTQYF.

This clone was recorded a few times. The chain has TRBV7-9 and TRBJ1-2; D is unclear. Germline V gene lookup returns CDR1 SEHNR and CDR2 FQNEAQ (reference sequence). Trimming cost V 3 bases and J 5 bases, with 7 bases left between them. The CDR3 is 12 amino acids. The chain's CDR3 is CASSLADYGYTF. The CDR3 DNA follows: TGTGCCAGCAGCTTGGCAGATTATGGCTACACCTTC.

The chain is built from TRBV3-1 (or the pseudogene TRBV3-2) and TRBJ1-2; D perhaps matches TRBD1 (6 bases). This CDR3 has 15 residues. V was trimmed by 4 bases and J by 4 bases, leaving 16 bases between them. Germline CDR1 is LGHDT and CDR2 is YNNKEL (reference sequence). The CDR3 spells CASSRQSTGSYGYTF. The CDR3 DNA follows: TGTGCCAGCAGCCGCCAATCGACAGGCAGCTATGGCTACACCTTC.

This clone was detected only once. CDR3 region: CASSQDHGLAALNGETQYF. In DNA, the CDR3 is TGCGCCAGCAGCCAAGACCACGGACTAGCGGCACTGAACGGGGAGACCCAGTACTTC. The V and J genes are TRBV4-1 and TRBJ2-5; 10 nucleotides agree with TRBD2. The J segment lost 5 bases and the V segment lost 0 bases, leaving 15 bases of the junction unmatched. Looked up from germline, CDR1 is MGHRA and CDR2 is YSYEKL. The CDR3 covers 19 residues.

The gene calls are TRBV6-5 and TRBJ2-7, with a possible D match to TRBD1 (6 bases). The germline gives CDR1 MNHEY, CDR2 SVGAGI. This CDR3 has 15 amino acids. V gave up 0 bases and J gave up 2 bases, with 11 bases separating them. The CDR3 DNA follows: TGTGCCAGCAGTTACTCGAACAGACAGGCCTACGAGCAGTACTTC. Its translation: CASSYSNRQAYEQYF.

The chain joins TRBV5-1 to TRBJ1-2, with TRBD1 as a possible D gene (5 bases). Trimming removed 3 bases from V and 0 bases from J, with 9 bases in between. The CDR3 contains 14 residues. Germline V CDR1 and CDR2: SGHRS, YFSETQ. The CDR3 DNA reads TGCGCCAGCAGCTCTACACAGGCTAACTATGGCTACACCTTC. Protein product: CASSSTQANYGYTF.

V usage is TRBV5-1 and J usage is TRBJ2-1; a possible D gene is TRBD2 (6 bases). Germline assignment: CDR1 SGHRS and CDR2 YFSETQ. This CDR3 region has 14 residues. The ends were cut back, 2 bases at V and 6 bases at J, with 12 bases in the middle. The DNA of the CDR3 is TGCGCCAGCAGCTTCGGGGGTGGGGCCAATGAGCAGTTCTTC. It specifies CASSFGGGANEQFF.

The rearrangement joins TRBV12-5 to TRBJ2-7; D may be TRBD2 (5 bases). There are 13 residues in the CDR3. In germline, CDR1 is LGHNT, CDR2 FRNRAP. V was trimmed by 1 base and J by 4 bases, leaving 8 bases between them. CDR3 DNA: TGTGCTAGTGGTTTGGGGCTAGCTTACGAGCAGTACTTC. Translating it yields CASGLGLAYEQYF. Complete variable domain (other parts from reference TRBV12-5 and TRBJ2-7): DARVTQTPRHKVTEMGQEVTMRCQPILGHNTVFWYRQTMMQGLELLAYFRNRAPLDDSGMPKDRFSAEMPDATLATLKIQPSEPRDSAVYFCASGLGLAYEQYFGPGTRLTVT.

The genes are TRBV11-2 and TRBJ2-3; 8 bases fit TRBD2. The CDR3 has 16 amino acids. The trim removed 4 bases at V and 1 base at J, leaving 7 bases unmatched. Germline CDR1 and CDR2: SGHAT and FQNNGV. The CDR3 loop is CASSSPTSERTDTQYF. In DNA form, the CDR3 reads TGTGCCAGCAGCTCACCGACTAGCGAGCGCACAGATACGCAGTATTTT. Looking up the rest from reference TRBV11-2 and TRBJ2-3 gives the full variable domain: EAGVAQSPRYKIIEKRQSVAFWCNPISGHATLYWYQQILGQGPKLLIQFQNNGVVDDSQLPKDRFSAERLKGVDSTLKIQPAKLEDSAVYLCASSSPTSERTDTQYFGPGTRLTVL.

The V gene is TRBV20-1, the J gene TRBJ2-1; D unresolved. The V gene's germline CDR1 is DFQATT and CDR2 SNEGSKA (reference sequence). This CDR3 is built from 11 residues. Trimming removed 6 bases from V and 7 bases from J, with 10 bases in between. In DNA, the CDR3 is TGCAGTGCCACGACTGGTAATGAGCAGTTCTTC. The encoded protein is CSATTGNEQFF.

V is TRBV7-6 and J is TRBJ2-1, with 7 bases aligning to TRBD1. Germline assignment: CDR1 SGHVS and CDR2 FNYEAQ. The CDR3 consists of 15 residues. V lost 5 bases and J lost 0; bases outside the gene matches: 4. The CDR3 reads CASSGRGSSYNEQFF. CDR3 coding DNA: TGTGCCAGCAGCGGCAGGGGGAGCTCCTACAATGAGCAGTTCTTC.